This T cell receptor beta chain emerged from a study of CD8 T cells in ankylosing spondylitis (TCRdb year 2017). With respect to the entire study: T cell receptor beta repertoires were profiled in healthy donors and ankylosing spondylitis patients so that disease-linked TCR variants could be found. In total, the full study cohort was made up of roughly 110 healthy donors and about two dozen ankylosing spondylitis patients. Samples of peripheral blood were taken, and for ankylosing spondylitis patients, synovial fluid was collected as well.

The CDR3 starts with the cysteine, ends with the phenylalanine, and has 16 residues. The sequence is cut down to CDR3 DNA, 48 bases in frame from base 1. The germline V end is reduced by 6 bases and the J end by 5 bases; junction bases left unmatched: 14. For CDR1 and CDR2, the germline V gene lists KGHSH and LQKENI. The research as a whole found: In peripheral blood, the disease-linked clones were found at relatively low frequencies and had a CD8+ phenotype. According to the report, matched synovial fluid samples from ankylosing spondylitis patients were significantly enriched for the disease-linked clones. Some of the motif variants had been reported before in the synovial fluid and blood of reactive arthritis patients, a finding that suggests common disease-initiation mechanisms. Blood from ankylosing spondylitis patients appeared to be characterized by a TCR beta motif made up of 8 or 9 highly homologous amino acid variants.

Data came from an Illumina HiSeq 2500. Quantitative 5'-RACE with molecular barcodes was the method used to prepare the TCR beta libraries. From the authors' description of their analysis: Disease-linked TCR variants were identified with a new computational method built on a probabilistic model of VDJ rearrangement. The raw public reads went through TCRdb reprocessing: fastp at Q25, MiXCR clone calling, in-frame beta chains kept. Rows are unified per CDR3 protein, each entry keeping the most common DNA and genes. These V and J calls are TCRdb output, not the study's own analysis. This sample comprises about 130,000 distinct CDR3 sequences, around 13% of them detected only once. In total, the top ten clones hold about 3% of the sample. Regarding this clonotype: This clone's antigen is unknown. Base qualities are missing; no much larger clone stands one base away.

Input material: blood, either unsorted or a sorted T cell fraction (not recorded which). The chain uses TRBV18 and TRBJ2-7; 9 of the junction bases match TRBD2. This TCR derives from a female donor with ankylosing spondylitis or in good health (not recorded which). The CDR3 reads as follows: CASSPYLGTSFDEQYF. The DNA sequence is TGTGCCAGCTCTCCCTATCTAGGGACTAGCTTCGACGAGCAGTACTTC.